This entry is about one T cell receptor beta chain. As to time point: peripheral blood 6 weeks after treatment start. Pretreatment and on-treatment blood mononuclear cell samples were taken, totaling between 1 and 8 time points per patient. This CDR3 comprises 13 residues. Germline V lookup: CDR1 SQVTM, CDR2 ANQGSEA. V shed 2 bases and J 4 bases; nucleotides not matched to a gene: 3. The data were taken from a study of PD-L1 blockade in urothelial cancer. Looking at the study overall: From 0 to 3 prior chemotherapy regimens had been given to the patients. Once treatment had started, blood was analyzed at 3 weeks (second dose) and again at 6 weeks.

Some clones are missing from TCRdb's copy, which holds only in-frame ones; the method was immunoSEQ multiplex PCR. The repertoire holds roughly 45,000 clones, with 65% to 85% as singletons. This TCR was recovered from an older man with urothelial cancer. The sequences come from PBMCs, collected around atezolizumab (anti-PD-L1) treatment. V is TRBV29-1 and J is TRBJ1-2, with 8 bases fitting TRBD1. The CDR3 spells CSVESGTGYGYTF. DNA of the CDR3: TGCAGCGTTGAATCCGGGACAGGCTATGGCTACACCTTC.